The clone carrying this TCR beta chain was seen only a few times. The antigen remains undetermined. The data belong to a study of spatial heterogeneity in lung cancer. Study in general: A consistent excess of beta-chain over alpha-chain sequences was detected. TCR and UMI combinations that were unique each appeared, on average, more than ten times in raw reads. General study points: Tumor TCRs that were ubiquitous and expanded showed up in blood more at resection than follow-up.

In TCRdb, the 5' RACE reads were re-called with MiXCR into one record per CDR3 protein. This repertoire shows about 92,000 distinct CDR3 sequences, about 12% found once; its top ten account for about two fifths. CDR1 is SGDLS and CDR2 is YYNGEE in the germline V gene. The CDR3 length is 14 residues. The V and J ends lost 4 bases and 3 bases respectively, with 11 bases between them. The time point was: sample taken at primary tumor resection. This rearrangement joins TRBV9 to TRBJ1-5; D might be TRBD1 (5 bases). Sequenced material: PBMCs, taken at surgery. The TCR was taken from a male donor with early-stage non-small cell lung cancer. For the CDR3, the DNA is TGTGCCAGCAGCTTTGGGACGGTCAATCAGCCCCAGCATTTT. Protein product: CASSFGTVNQPQHF.